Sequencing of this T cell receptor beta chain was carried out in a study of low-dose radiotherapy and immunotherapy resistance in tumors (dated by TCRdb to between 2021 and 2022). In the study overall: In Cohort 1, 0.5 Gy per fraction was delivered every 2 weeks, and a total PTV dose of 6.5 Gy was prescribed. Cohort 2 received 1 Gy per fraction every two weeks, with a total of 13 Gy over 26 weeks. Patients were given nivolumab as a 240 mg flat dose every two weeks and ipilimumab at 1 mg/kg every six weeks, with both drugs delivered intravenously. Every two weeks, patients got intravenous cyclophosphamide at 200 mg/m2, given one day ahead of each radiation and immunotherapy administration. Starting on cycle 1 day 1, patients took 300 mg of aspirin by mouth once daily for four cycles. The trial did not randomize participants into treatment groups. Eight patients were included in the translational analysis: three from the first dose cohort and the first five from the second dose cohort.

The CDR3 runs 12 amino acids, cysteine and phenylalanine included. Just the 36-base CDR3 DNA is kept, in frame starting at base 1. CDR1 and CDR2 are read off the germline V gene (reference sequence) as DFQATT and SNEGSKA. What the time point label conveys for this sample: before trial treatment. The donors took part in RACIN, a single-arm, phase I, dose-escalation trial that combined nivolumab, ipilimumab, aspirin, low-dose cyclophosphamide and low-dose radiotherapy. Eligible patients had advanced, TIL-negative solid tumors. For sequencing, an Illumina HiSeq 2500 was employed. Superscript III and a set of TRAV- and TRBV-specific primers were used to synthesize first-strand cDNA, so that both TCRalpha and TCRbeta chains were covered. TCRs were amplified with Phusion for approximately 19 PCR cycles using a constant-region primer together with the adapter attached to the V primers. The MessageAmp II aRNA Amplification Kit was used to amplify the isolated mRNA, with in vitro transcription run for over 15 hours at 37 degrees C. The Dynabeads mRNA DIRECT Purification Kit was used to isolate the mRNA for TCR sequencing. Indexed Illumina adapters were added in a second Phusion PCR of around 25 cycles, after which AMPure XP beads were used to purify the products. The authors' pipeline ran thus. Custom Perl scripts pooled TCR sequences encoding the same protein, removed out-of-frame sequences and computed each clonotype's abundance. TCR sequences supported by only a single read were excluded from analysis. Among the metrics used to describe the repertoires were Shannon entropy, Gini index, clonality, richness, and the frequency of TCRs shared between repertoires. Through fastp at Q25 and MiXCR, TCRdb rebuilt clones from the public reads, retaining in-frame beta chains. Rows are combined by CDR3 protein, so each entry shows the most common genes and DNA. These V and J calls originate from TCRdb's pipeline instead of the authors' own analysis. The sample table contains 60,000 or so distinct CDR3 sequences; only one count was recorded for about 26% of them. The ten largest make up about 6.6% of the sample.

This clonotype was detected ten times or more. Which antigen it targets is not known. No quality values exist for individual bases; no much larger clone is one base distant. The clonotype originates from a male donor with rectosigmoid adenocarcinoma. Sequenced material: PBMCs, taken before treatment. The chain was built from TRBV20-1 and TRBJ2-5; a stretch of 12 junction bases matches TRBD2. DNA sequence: TGCCCCGGGACTAGCGGGCCGGAGACCCAGTACTTC. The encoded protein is CPGTSGPETQYF.